The clone carrying this T cell receptor (beta chain) occurred a few times. What it binds is not known. The CDR3 runs 16 residues. Germline lookup yields CDR1 LNHDA and CDR2 SQIVND (reference sequence). J lost 4 bases, V lost 8 bases, and 12 bases had no gene match. This entry belongs to a study of cytomegalovirus exposure and HLA in healthy donors. Study observations and caveats: Through in vitro validation, a few CMV-associated chains were shown to be specific for CMV antigens. Reportedly, HLA-A and HLA-B alleles of most subjects were accurately predicted from TCR beta. Some 150 TCR beta chains were listed as cytomegalovirus-associated.

The PCR employed 60 Vbeta primers together with 13 Jbeta primers. Only in-frame clones appear in the TCRdb table, and some are missing; sequencing was by immunoSEQ multiplex PCR. The table shows over 45,000 clones, with about 80% occurring only once. This TCR derives from a female donor in good health and CMV-seronegative. Sequencing input: PBMCs. V and J are TRBV19 and TRBJ1-5; TRBD1 aligns across 9 bases. DNA of the CDR3: TGTGCCAGTGGCAAACAGGGGGCATCGGCGAATCAGCCCCAGCATTTT. It specifies CASGKQGASANQPQHF.